This note documents a single T cell receptor beta chain sequence. Its target is unknown. The sample belongs to a study of T-cell reconstitution after alpha-beta-depleted transplantation in children. Whole-study findings and limits: Several patients had high TCRbeta diversity at day 60; it came from surviving recipient T cells and thymic progenitors. One year post-transplant, T-cell counts and diversity were largely derived from T cells produced anew. Reported findings indicate that, about two months after transplant, alpha-beta T cells came from several hundred expanded clones, which were derived from non-depleted graft cells.

The germline V gene encodes CDR1 SGHRS and CDR2 YFSETQ. The V end was cut by 3 bases, the J end by 7 bases, with 14 bases between. The CDR3 extends over 14 amino acids. As it was prepared, the TCRbeta library received unique molecular identifiers. One entry per CDR3 protein results from TCRdb running MiXCR on the PCR reads. The data show about 540,000 distinct CDR3 sequences, more than 20% seen once. The specimen comprised PBMCs, sampled before TCRalphabeta/CD19-depleted stem cell transplant. The sequence came from a boy younger than two with Wiskott-Aldrich syndrome, due to receive a stem cell transplant. The J gene is TRBJ2-1, the V gene TRBV5-1, with D possibly being TRBD2 (6 bases). The CDR3 nucleotides are TGCGCCAGCAGCTCGAGACTAGTTCAAAATGAGCAGTTCTTC. Amino acids: CASSSRLVQNEQFF. The entire variable domain, with the rest obtained from reference TRBV5-1 and TRBJ2-1, is as follows: KAGVTQTPRYLIKTRGQQVTLSCSPISGHRSVSWYQQTPGQGLQFLFEYFSETQRNKGNFPGRFSGRQFSNSRSEMNVSTLELGDSALYLCASSSRLVQNEQFFGPGTRLTVL.